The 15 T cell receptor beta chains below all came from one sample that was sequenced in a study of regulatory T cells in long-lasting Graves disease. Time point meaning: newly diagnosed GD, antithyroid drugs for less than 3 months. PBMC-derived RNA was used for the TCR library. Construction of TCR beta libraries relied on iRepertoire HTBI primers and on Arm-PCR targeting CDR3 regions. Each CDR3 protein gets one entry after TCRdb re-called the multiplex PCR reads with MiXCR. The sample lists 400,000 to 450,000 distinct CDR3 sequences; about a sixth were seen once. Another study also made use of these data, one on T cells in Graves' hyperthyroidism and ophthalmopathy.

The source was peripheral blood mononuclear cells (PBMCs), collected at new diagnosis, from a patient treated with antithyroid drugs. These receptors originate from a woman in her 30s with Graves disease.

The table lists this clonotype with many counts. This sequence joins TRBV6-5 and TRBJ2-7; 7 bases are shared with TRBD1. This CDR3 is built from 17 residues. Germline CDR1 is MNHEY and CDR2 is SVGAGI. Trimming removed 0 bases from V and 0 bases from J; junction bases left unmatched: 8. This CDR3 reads CASSYSTRAGGSYEQYF. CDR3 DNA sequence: TGTGCCAGCAGTTACTCGACGCGGGCAGGGGGCTCCTACGAGCAGTACTTC.

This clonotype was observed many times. CDR3 residues: CASSTRTSGQYNEQFF. CDR3 bases: TGTGCCAGCTCAACCAGGACTAGCGGCCAATACAATGAGCAGTTCTTC. V usage is TRBV18 and J usage is TRBJ2-1, with 10 positions matching TRBD2. The CDR3 totals 16 residues. Trimming cost V 5 bases and J 4 bases; bases outside gene matches: 8. Germline-derived CDR1 and CDR2 are KGHSH and LQKENI.

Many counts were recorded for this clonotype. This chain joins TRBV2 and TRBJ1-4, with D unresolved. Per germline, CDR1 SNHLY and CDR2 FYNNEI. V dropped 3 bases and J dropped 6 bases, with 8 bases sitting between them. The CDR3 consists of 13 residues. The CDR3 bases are TGTGCCAGCAGTGAGTCGTCCTATGAAAAACTGTTTTTT. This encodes CASSESSYEKLFF.

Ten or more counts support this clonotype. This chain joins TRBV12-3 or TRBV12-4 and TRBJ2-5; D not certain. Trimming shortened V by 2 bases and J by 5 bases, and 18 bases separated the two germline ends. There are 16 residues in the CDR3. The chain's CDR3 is CASSLLSTDPRETQYF. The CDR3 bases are TGTGCCAGCAGTTTACTTTCCACCGACCCGCGCGAGACCCAGTACTTC.

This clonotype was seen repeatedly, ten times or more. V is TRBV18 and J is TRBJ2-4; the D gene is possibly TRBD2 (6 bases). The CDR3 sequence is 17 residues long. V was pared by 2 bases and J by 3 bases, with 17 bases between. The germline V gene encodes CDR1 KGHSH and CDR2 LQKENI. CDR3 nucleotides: TGTGCCAGCTCACCAATGGGACTTTTCGCCGGCAAAAACATTCAGTACTTC. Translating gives CASSPMGLFAGKNIQYF. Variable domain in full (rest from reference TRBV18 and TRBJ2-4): NAGVMQNPRHLVRRRGQEARLRCSPMKGHSHVYWYRQLPEEGLKFMVYLQKENIIDESGMPKERFSAEFPKEGPSILRIQQVVRGDSAAYFCASSPMGLFAGKNIQYFGAGTRLSVL.

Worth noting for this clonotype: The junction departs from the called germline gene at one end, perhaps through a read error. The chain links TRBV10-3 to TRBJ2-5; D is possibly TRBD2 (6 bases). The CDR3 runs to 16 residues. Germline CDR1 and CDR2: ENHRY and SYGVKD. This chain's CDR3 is CATSETSKRDQETQYF. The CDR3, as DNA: TGTGCCACCAGTGAGACGTCCAAGCGGGACCAAGAGACCCAGTACTTC.

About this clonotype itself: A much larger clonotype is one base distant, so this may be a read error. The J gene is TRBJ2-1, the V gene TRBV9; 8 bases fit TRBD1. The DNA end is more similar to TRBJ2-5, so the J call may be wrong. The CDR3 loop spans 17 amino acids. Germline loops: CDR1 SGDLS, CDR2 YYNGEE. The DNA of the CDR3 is TGTGCCAGCAGTTTAGTCCGGGCAGGGGGCAGCGGAGTGACCCAGTACTTC. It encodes CASSLVRAGGSGVTQYF.

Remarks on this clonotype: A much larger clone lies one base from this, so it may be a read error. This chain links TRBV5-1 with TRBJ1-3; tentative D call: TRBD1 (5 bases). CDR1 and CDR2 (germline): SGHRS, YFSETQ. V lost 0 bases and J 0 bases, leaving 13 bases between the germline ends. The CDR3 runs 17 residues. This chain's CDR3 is CASSLVGTPASGNTIYF. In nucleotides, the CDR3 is TGCGCCAGCAGCTTGGTAGGGACGCCAGCCTCTGGAAACACCATATATTTT. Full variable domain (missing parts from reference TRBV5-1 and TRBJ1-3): KAGVTQTPRYLIKTRGQQVTLSCSPISGHRSVSWYQQTPGQGLQFLFEYFSETQRNKGNFPGRFSGRQFSNSRSEMNVSTLELGDSALYLCASSLVGTPASGNTIYFGEGSWLTVV.

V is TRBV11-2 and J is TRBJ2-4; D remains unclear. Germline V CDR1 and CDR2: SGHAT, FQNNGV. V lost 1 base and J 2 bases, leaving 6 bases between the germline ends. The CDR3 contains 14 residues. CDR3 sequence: CASSLVLTKNIQYF. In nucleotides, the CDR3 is TGTGCCAGCAGCTTAGTACTTACCAAAAACATTCAGTACTTC.

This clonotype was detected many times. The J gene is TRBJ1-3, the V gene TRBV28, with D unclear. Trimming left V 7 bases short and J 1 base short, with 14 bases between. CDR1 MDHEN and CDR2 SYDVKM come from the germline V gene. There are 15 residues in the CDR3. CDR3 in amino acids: CASIVGAKSGNTIYF. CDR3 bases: TGTGCCAGCATAGTCGGAGCTAAGTCTGGAAACACCATATATTTT.

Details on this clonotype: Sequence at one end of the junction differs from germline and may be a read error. This CDR3 reads CASSLGTGVYSEQFF. The CDR3 nucleotides read TGTGCCAGCAGCTTAGGGACAGGGGTCTACAGTGAGCAGTTCTTC. The V call is TRBV7-2, the J call TRBJ2-1; 9 bases line up with TRBD1. Germline lookup yields CDR1 SGHTA and CDR2 FQGNSA. The CDR3 is 15 amino acids.

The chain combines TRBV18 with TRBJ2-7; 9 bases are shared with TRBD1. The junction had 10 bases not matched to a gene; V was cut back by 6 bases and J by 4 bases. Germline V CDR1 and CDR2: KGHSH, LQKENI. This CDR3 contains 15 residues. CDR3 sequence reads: CASSPTGTGIYEQYF. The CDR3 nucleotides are TGTGCCAGCTCGCCTACCGGGACAGGGATATACGAGCAGTACTTC.

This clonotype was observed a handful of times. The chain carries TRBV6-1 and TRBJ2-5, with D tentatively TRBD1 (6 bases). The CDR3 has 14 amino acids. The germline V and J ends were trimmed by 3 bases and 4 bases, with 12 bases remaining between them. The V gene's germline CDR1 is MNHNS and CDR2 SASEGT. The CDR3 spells CASSDRRGGETQYF. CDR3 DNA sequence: TGTGCCAGCAGTGATCGCAGGGGTGGAGAGACCCAGTACTTC.

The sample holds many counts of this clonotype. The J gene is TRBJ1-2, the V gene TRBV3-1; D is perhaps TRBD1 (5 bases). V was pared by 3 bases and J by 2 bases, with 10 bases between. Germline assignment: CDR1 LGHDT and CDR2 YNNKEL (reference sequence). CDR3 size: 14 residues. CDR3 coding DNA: TGTGCCAGCAGCCAGCGGGGGTCGAACTATGGCTACACCTTC. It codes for CASSQRGSNYGYTF.

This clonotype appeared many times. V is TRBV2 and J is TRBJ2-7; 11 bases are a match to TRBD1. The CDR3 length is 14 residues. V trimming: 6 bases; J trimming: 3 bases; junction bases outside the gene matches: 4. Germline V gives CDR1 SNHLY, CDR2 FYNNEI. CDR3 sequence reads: CASRPGQGDYEQYF. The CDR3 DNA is TGTGCCAGCAGGCCGGGACAGGGGGACTACGAGCAGTACTTC.